Following are 15 T cell receptor beta chains from one sample sequenced in a study of T cell repertoires and HLA-DP antigens. Assay used: immunoSEQ multiplex PCR; TCRdb lists only in-frame clones, some missing. This table has approximately 86,000 clones, about nine tenths appearing once. Antigens for these TCRs are unknown. Sequencing was carried out using CD4+ T cells from PBMCs. The source of these receptors is a man aged 50 to 60 in good health and CMV-seronegative.

The chain is built from TRBV29-1 and TRBJ2-1; D gene uncertain. Trimming left V 4 bases short and J 4 bases short, with 14 bases between. Germline V gives CDR1 SQVTM, CDR2 ANQGSEA. CDR3 length equals 14 residues. The CDR3 region has the DNA TGCAGCGTTGCCTTATCTAGTGGGTACAATGAGCAGTTCTTC. It codes for CSVALSSGYNEQFF.

This clone occurred a few times. The same CDR3 also results from other DNA sequences found in this sample. The V call is TRBV6-1, the J call TRBJ2-7, with 7 bases aligning to TRBD1. Germline values: CDR1 MNHNS, CDR2 SASEGT. The J segment lost 0 bases and the V segment lost 3 bases, leaving 2 bases of the junction unmatched. CDR3 length equals 14 residues. CDR3 DNA: TGTGCCAGCAGTGAGGGGGACAGCTCCTACGAGCAGTACTTC. Protein sequence: CASSEGDSSYEQYF.

CDR3 nucleotides: TGTGCCAGCAGTTTTTCAGGGGCTGATAATGAAAAACTGTTTTTT. It codes for CASSFSGADNEKLFF. The rearrangement links TRBV27 to TRBJ1-4, with TRBD1 as a possible D gene (6 bases). The length of the CDR3 is 15 residues. The V gene lost 3 bases and the J gene lost 4 bases, with 12 bases spanning the gap. CDR1 is MNHEY, CDR2 SMNVEV, per germline (reference sequence).

The rearrangement joins TRBV7-9 to TRBJ2-1; possibly TRBD1 or TRBD2 for D (6 bases each). Trimming cost V 5 bases and J 2 bases, with 19 bases left between them. This CDR3 has 17 amino acids. Germline CDR1 reads SEHNR; CDR2 reads FQNEAQ (reference sequence). The CDR3 DNA sequence: TGTGCCAGCAGCCCCACAGGGAGGAGGGACCCCTACAATGAGCAGTTCTTC. Protein sequence: CASSPTGRRDPYNEQFF.

V and J are TRBV2 and TRBJ2-5; D unclear. The CDR3 consists of 12 residues. V dropped 1 base and J dropped 5 bases, with 5 bases sitting between them. Germline-derived CDR1 and CDR2 are SNHLY and FYNNEI. CDR3 coding DNA: TGTGCCAGCAGTGAAGGTTGGGAGACCCAGTACTTC. It specifies CASSEGWETQYF.

The rearrangement joins TRBV7-3 to TRBJ1-4; a weak D match, TRBD1 (6 bases). The CDR3 has 13 amino acids. Germline CDR1 reads SGHTA; CDR2 reads FQGTGA. The germline V and J ends were trimmed by 1 base and 8 bases, with 8 bases remaining between them. This chain's CDR3 is CASSLIRGEKLFF. The CDR3 nucleotides are TGTGCCAGCAGCTTAATTAGGGGGGAAAAACTGTTTTTT.

This clone was observed once. This rearrangement joins TRBV2 to TRBJ2-4; 7 bases match TRBD2. The CDR3 covers 13 residues. In germline, CDR1 is SNHLY, CDR2 FYNNEI. Trimming took 8 bases from V and 1 from J; bases not matched to a gene: 2. CDR3 DNA: TGTGCCAGCGCGGGAGATGCCAAAAACATTCAGTACTTC. Protein sequence: CASAGDAKNIQYF.

The CDR3 loop is CAWTQVYEQYF. The CDR3 DNA sequence: TGTGCCTGGACACAGGTATACGAGCAGTACTTC. The chain uses TRBV30 and TRBJ2-7, with D tentatively TRBD1 (5 bases). The CDR3 length is 11 residues. Per germline, CDR1 GTSNPN and CDR2 SVGIG (reference sequence). The V end was cut by 4 bases, the J end by 4 bases, with 8 bases between.

This clone was observed a handful of times. The rearrangement uses TRBV20-1 and TRBJ2-1, with 7 bases fitting TRBD1. Germline V gene lookup returns CDR1 DFQATT and CDR2 SNEGSKA (reference sequence). The CDR3 is 11 amino acids. V lost 3 bases, J lost 10 bases, and 3 bases stayed unmatched. CDR3 in DNA: TGCAGTGCTAGCCAGACAGGGGAGCAGTTCTTC. Translation gives CSASQTGEQFF.

This clone was recorded once. The chain joins TRBV5-1 to TRBJ1-1; TRBD1 matches at 8 bases. Trimming cost V 4 bases and J 0 bases; bases outside gene matches: 5. Looked up from germline, CDR1 is SGHRS and CDR2 is YFSETQ. The CDR3 covers 15 residues. The CDR3 protein is CASSPAGGMNTEAFF. As DNA, the CDR3 is TGCGCCAGCAGCCCAGCAGGGGGCATGAACACTGAAGCTTTCTTT.

The chain has TRBV7-6 and TRBJ2-7; 11 nucleotides align to TRBD2. V lost 5 bases to trimming and J lost 6 bases; unmatched junction nucleotides: 12. Germline-derived CDR1 and CDR2 are SGHVS and FNYEAQ. The CDR3 loop spans 16 amino acids. CDR3 residues: CASSPQFGLAGGEQYF. The CDR3 coding sequence is TGTGCCAGCAGCCCCCAGTTTGGACTAGCGGGCGGCGAGCAGTACTTC.

This chain joins TRBV29-1 and TRBJ2-4; 8 bases are shared with TRBD1. Germline V gene sequence: CDR1 SQVTM, CDR2 ANQGSEA. This CDR3 spans 13 amino acids. V lost 7 bases, J lost 9 bases, and 11 bases stayed unmatched. The CDR3 loop reads CSAKSGQGVIQYF. CDR3 nucleotides: TGCAGCGCCAAGTCCGGACAGGGTGTCATTCAGTACTTC.

As for this clone: Its ends do not fully match the called genes, so a read error is possible. The chain combines TRBV19 with TRBJ1-5; D is perhaps TRBD1 (6 bases). The germline CDR1 and CDR2 sequences are LNHDA and SQIVND (reference sequence). This CDR3 region has 12 residues. The CDR3 loop reads CASSISGQTMVF. The CDR3 nucleotides read TGTGCCAGTAGTATTTCCGGACAGACAATGGTTTTT.

V usage is TRBV6-1 and J usage is TRBJ2-1, with D possibly matching TRBD1 (5 bases). Trimming removed 0 bases from V and 0 bases from J, with 9 bases in between. Germline V gene data show CDR1 as MNHNS and CDR2 as SASEGT. The CDR3 sequence is 16 residues long. The CDR3 here is CASSEAQVSSYNEQFF. The CDR3 nucleotides read TGTGCCAGCAGTGAAGCACAGGTTAGCTCCTACAATGAGCAGTTCTTC.

Turning to this clone: Sequence at one end of the junction differs from germline and may be a read error. The V and J genes are TRBV6-5 and TRBJ2-7; D is perhaps TRBD1 or TRBD2 (6 bases each). The germline V gene has CDR1 MNHEY and CDR2 SVGAGI. This CDR3 contains 11 residues. The CDR3 reads CASSYRGEWRF. The CDR3 DNA sequence: TGTGCCAGCAGTTACAGGGGGGAGTGGAGGTTC.